Following are 5 T cell receptor beta chains from one sample sequenced in a study of early T cells in non-severe SARS-CoV-2 infection. Each CDR3 protein is one row after TCRdb ran MiXCR on the 5' RACE reads. This sample yields roughly 35,000 distinct CDR3 sequences, of which about 7% are seen a single time; more than 3.5% belongs to the top ten. Input material: whole blood. The receptors derive from an adult who was a healthcare worker with PCR-confirmed SARS-CoV-2 infection or an uninfected control (not recorded which).

This chain joins TRBV16 and TRBJ2-2; a possible D gene is TRBD1 (6 bases). Trimming pared 4 bases from V and 3 bases from J, leaving 12 bases between. The V gene's germline CDR1 is KGHSY and CDR2 FQNENV. The CDR3 extends over 15 amino acids. DNA for the CDR3: TGTGCCAGCAGCCGGTTACAGGGATACACCGGGGAGCTGTTTTTT. This encodes CASSRLQGYTGELFF.

This clonotype was seen only a few times. V gene TRBV27 combines with J gene TRBJ2-7; 8 bases are shared with TRBD2. This CDR3 spans 18 amino acids. J was trimmed by 5 bases and V by 5 bases; bases with no gene match: 20. Germline V CDR1 and CDR2: MNHEY, SMNVEV (reference sequence). CDR3 in amino acids: CASSPTLPARGARNEQYF. The CDR3 DNA reads TGTGCCAGCAGTCCAACCCTCCCCGCGCGGGGGGCGCGAAACGAGCAGTACTTC.

This clonotype was detected a few times. The chain carries TRBV10-2 and TRBJ2-7, with TRBD2 matching 10 bases. The V segment lost 8 bases and the J segment 0 bases; nucleotides outside the gene matches: 1. Germline loops: CDR1 WSHSY, CDR2 SAAADI. This CDR3 spans 13 amino acids. CDR3 region: CASGLAVSYEQYF. The CDR3 DNA sequence: TGCGCCAGCGGACTAGCGGTCTCCTACGAGCAGTACTTC.

This clonotype was seen a handful of times. The rearrangement joins TRBV3-1 to TRBJ2-7; D not certain. Germline V gene lookup returns CDR1 LGHDT and CDR2 YNNKEL (reference sequence). With 1 base removed from V and 2 bases from J, the gap between germline ends came to 9 bases. This CDR3 has 14 amino acids. In DNA form, the CDR3 reads TGTGCCAGCAGCCAAGGGCCGCTCCCCTACGAGCAGTACTTC. Encoded protein: CASSQGPLPYEQYF.

The V gene is TRBV28, the J gene TRBJ1-2; no definite D call. Germline V gene data show CDR1 as MDHEN and CDR2 as SYDVKM. V was clipped by 2 bases and J by 5 bases, with 3 bases between them. The CDR3 is 11 amino acids. This CDR3 reads CASSLRYGYTF. CDR3 DNA: TGTGCCAGCAGTTTACGTTATGGCTACACCTTC.